This T cell receptor (beta chain) emerged from a study of T cell clonality in common variable immunodeficiency. Overall study results and limits: Authors noted CVID clonality's cause needs subpopulation repertoire sequencing. CVID subjects had higher TCRbeta clonality than healthy controls, most marked in about a third.

This clone was seen ten or more times. Its specificity is unknown. Some clones are missing from TCRdb's copy, which holds only in-frame ones; the method was immunoSEQ multiplex PCR. This sample has tens of thousands of clones, each found more than once. The clonotype originates from a person aged 18 to 70 in good health. The sequencing sample was made of peripheral blood mononuclear cells.

The CDR3 spells CASRFGGTNEQFF. The DNA read from the CDR3 is TGTGCCAGCAGATTTGGGGGGACTAATGAG. The chain combines TRBV6-2 or TRBV6-3 with TRBJ2-1; TRBD2 might be the D (6 bases). The CDR3 end is not reached by the read, which stops 3 residues before it; the germline J gene fills it in. CDR1 is MNHEY, CDR2 SVGEGT, per germline. The CDR3 has 13 amino acids. With 6 bases removed from V and 7 bases from J, the gap between germline ends came to 13 bases.